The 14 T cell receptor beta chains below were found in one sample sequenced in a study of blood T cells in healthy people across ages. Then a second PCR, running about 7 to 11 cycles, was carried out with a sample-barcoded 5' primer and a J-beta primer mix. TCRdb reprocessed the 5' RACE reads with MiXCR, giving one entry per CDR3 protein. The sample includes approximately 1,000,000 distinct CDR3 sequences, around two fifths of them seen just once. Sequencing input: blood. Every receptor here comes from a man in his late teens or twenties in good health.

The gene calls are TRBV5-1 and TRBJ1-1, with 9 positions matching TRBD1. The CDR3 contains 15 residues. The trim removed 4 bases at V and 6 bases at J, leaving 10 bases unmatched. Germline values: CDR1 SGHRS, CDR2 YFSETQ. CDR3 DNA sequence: TGCGCCAGCAGCCCCGGGGACAGGGAAAAGGCTGAAGCTTTCTTT. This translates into CASSPGDREKAEAFF.

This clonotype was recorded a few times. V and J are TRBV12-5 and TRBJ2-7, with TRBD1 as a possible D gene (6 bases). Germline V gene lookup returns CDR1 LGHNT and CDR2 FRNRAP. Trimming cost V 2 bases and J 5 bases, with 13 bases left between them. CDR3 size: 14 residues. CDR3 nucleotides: TGTGCTAGTGGTTTGTCCAGGGGCGGCAACGAGCAGTACTTC. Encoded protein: CASGLSRGGNEQYF. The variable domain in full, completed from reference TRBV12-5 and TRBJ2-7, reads DARVTQTPRHKVTEMGQEVTMRCQPILGHNTVFWYRQTMMQGLELLAYFRNRAPLDDSGMPKDRFSAEMPDATLATLKIQPSEPRDSAVYFCASGLSRGGNEQYFGPGTRLTVT.

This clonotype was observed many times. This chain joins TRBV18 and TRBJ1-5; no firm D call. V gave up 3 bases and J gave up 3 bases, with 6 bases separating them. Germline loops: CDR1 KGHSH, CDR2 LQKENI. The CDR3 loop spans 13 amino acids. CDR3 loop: CASSPDPNQPQHF. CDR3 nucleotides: TGTGCCAGCTCACCTGACCCCAATCAGCCCCAGCATTTT.

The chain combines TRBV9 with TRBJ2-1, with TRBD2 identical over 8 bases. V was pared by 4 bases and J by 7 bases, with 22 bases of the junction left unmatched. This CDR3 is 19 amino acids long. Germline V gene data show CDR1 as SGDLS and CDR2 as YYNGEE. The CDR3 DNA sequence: TGTGCCAGCAGCTTCGGACTAGCCGACCCGACCGCCCGGAGGAATGAGCAGTTCTTC. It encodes CASSFGLADPTARRNEQFF.

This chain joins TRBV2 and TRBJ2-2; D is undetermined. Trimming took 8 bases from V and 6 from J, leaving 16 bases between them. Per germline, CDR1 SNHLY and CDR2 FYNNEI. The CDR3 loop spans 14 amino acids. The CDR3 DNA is TGTGCCAGCCAGACCTTAATTGACGCCGGGGAGCTGTTTTTT. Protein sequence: CASQTLIDAGELFF.

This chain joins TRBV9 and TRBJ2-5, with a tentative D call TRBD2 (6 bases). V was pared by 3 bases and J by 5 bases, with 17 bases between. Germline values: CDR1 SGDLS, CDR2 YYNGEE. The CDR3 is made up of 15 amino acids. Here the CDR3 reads CASSGAGTVKETQYF. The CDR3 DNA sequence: TGTGCCAGCAGCGGTGCAGGGACTGTCAAGGAGACCCAGTACTTC.

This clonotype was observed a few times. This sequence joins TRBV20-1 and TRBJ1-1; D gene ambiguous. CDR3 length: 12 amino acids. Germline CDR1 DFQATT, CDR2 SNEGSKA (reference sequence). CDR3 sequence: CLPLLGSPEAFF. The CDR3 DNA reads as TGCCTACCCCTTTTGGGGAGTCCTGAAGCTTTCTTT.

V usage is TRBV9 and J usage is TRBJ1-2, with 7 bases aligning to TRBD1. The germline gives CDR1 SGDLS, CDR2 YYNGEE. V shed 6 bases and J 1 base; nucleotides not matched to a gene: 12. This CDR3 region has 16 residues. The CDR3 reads CASNSPGTENNYGYTF. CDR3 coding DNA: TGTGCCAGCAACTCTCCTGGGACAGAGAATAACTATGGCTACACCTTC.

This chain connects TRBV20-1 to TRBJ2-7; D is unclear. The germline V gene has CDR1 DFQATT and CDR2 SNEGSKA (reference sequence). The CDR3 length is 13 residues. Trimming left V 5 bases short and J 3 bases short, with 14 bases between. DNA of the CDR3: TGCAGTGCTCAAAACCAAGCATTCTACGAGCAGTACTTC. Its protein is CSAQNQAFYEQYF.

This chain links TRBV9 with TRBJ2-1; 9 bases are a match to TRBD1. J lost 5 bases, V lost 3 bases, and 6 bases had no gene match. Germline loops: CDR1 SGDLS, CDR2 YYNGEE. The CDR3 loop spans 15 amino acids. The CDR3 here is CASSAGQGFDNEQFF. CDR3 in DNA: TGTGCCAGCAGCGCCGGACAGGGGTTTGACAATGAGCAGTTCTTC.

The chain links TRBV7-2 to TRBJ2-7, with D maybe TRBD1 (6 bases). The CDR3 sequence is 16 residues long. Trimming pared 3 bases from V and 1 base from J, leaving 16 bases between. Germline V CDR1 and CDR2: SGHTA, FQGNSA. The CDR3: CASSFQGRDKSYEQYF. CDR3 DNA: TGTGCCAGCAGCTTTCAGGGCCGGGACAAATCCTACGAGCAGTACTTC.

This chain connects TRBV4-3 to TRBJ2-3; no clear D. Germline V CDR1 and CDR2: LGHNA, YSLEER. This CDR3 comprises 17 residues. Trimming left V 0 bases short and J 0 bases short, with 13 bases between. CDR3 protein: CASSQEVSGISTDTQYF. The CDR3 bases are TGCGCCAGCAGCCAAGAAGTGTCCGGTATTAGCACAGATACGCAGTATTTT.

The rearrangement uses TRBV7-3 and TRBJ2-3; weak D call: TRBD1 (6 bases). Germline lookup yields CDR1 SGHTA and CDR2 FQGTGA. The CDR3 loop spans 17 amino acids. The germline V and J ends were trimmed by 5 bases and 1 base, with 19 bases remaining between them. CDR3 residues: CASSPTGTTRGTDTQYF. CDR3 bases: TGTGCCAGCAGCCCGACCGGGACAACCAGAGGCACAGATACGCAGTATTTT.

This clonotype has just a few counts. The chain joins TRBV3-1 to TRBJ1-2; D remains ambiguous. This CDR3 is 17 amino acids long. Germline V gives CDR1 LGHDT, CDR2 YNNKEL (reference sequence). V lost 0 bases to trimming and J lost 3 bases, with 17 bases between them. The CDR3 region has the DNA TGTGCCAGCAGCCAAGAAAGGCTACTCGACCGGTACTATGGCTACACCTTC. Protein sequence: CASSQERLLDRYYGYTF.